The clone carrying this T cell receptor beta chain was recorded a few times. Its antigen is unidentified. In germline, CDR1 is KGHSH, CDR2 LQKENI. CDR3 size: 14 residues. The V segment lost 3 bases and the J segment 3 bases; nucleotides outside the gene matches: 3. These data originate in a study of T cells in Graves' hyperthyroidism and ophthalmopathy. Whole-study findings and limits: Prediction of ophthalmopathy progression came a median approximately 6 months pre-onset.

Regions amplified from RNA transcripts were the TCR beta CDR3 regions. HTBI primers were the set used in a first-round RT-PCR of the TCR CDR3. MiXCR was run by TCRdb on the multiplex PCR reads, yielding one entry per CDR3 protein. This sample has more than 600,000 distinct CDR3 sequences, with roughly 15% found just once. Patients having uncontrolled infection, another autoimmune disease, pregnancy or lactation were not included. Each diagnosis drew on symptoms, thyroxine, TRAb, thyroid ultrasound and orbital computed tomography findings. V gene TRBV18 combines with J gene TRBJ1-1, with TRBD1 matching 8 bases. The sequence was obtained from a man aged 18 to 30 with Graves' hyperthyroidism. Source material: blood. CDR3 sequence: CASSPLGQDTEAFF. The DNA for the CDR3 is TGTGCCAGCTCACCCCTGGGACAGGACACTGAAGCTTTCTTT. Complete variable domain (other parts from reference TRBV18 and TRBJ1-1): NAGVMQNPRHLVRRRGQEARLRCSPMKGHSHVYWYRQLPEEGLKFMVYLQKENIIDESGMPKERFSAEFPKEGPSILRIQQVVRGDSAAYFCASSPLGQDTEAFFGQGTRLTVV.